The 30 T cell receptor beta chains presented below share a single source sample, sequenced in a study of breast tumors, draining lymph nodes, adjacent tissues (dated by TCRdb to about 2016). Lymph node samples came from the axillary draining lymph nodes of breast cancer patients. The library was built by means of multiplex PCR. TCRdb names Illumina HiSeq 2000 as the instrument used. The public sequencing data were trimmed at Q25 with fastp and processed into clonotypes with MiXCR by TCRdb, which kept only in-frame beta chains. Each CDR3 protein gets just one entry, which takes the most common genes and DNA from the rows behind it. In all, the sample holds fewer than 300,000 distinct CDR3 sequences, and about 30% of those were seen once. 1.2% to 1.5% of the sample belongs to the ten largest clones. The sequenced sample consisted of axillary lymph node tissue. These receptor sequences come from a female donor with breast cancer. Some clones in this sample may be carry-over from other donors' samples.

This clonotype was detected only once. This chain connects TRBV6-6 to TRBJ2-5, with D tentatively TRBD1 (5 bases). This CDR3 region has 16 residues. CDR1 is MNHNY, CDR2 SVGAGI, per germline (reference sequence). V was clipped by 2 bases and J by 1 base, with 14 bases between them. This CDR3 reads CASSYNGLGAQETQYF. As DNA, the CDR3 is TGTGCCAGCAGTTACAACGGATTAGGGGCCCAAGAGACCCAGTACTTC.

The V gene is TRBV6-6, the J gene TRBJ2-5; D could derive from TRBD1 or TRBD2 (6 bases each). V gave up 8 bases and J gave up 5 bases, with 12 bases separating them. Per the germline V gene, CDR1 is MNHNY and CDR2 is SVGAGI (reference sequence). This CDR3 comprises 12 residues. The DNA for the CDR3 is TGTGCCAGCCGACCCGGGGGCGAGACCCAGTACTTC. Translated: CASRPGGETQYF.

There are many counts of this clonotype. The CDR3: CASSHVFSGWETQYF. In DNA, the CDR3 is TGCGCCAGCAGTCACGTTTTTAGCGGGTGGGAGACCCAGTACTTC. The genes are TRBV4-1 and TRBJ2-5; 7 positions match TRBD2. The CDR3 has 15 amino acids. The V gene end was trimmed by 6 bases and the J gene end by 5 bases; junction bases not matched to a gene: 12. Germline-derived CDR1 and CDR2 are MGHRA and YSYEKL.

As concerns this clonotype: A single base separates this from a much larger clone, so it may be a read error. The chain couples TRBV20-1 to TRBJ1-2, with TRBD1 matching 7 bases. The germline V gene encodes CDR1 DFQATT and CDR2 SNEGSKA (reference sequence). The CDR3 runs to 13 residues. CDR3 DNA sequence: TGCAGTGTCCAAGACAGGGAGAACTATGCCTACACCTTC. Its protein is CSVQDRENYAYTF.

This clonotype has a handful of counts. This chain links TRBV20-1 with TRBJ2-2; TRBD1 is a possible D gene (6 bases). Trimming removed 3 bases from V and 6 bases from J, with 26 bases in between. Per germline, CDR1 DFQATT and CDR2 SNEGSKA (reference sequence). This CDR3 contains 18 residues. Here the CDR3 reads CSASGGLGTARSPGELFF. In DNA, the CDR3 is TGCAGTGCTAGTGGGGGCTTGGGAACAGCTCGTAGTCCCGGGGAGCTGTTTTTT.

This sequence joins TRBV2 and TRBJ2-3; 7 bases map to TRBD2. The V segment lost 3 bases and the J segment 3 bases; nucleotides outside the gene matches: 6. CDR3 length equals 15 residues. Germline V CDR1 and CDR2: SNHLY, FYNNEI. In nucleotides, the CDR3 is TGTGCCAGCAGTGATCGGGACGGGGGGACAGATACGCAGTATTTT. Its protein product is CASSDRDGGTDTQYF.

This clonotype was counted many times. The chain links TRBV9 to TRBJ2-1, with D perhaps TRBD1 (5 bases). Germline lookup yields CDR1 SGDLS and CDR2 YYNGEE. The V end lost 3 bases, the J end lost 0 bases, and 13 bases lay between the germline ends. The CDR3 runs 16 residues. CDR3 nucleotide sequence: TGTGCCAGCAGCGCCCAGACAGTGACCTCCTACAATGAGCAGTTCTTC. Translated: CASSAQTVTSYNEQFF.

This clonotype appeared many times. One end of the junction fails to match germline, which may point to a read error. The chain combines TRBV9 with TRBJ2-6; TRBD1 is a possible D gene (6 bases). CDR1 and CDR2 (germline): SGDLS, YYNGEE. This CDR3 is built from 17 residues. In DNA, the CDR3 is TGTGCCAGCAGCGTCAGATTACAGGGCTCTGGGGCCACCGTCCTGACTTTC. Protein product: CASSVRLQGSGATVLTF.

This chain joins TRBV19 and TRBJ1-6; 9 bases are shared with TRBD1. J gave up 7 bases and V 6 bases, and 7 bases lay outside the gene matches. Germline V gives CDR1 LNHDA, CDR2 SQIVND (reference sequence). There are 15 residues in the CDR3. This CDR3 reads CASRNRGPGNSPLHF. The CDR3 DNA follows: TGTGCCAGTAGGAACAGGGGGCCGGGAAATTCACCCCTCCACTTT.

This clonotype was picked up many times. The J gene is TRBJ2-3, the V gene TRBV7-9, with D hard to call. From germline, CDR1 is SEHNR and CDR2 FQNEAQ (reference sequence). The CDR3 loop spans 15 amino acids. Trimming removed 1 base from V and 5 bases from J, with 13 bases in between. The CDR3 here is CASSLGAIGIDTQYF. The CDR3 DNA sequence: TGTGCCAGCAGCTTAGGGGCTATCGGCATAGATACGCAGTATTTT. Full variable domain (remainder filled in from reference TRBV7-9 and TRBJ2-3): DTGVSQNPRHKITKRGQNVTFRCDPISEHNRLYWYRQTLGQGPEFLTYFQNEAQLEKSRLLSDRFSAERPKGSFSTLEIQRTEQGDSAMYLCASSLGAIGIDTQYFGPGTRLTVL.

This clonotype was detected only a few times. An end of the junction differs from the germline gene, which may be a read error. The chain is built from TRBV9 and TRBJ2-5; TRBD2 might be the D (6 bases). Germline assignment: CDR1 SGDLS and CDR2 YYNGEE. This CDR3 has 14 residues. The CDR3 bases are TGTGCCAGCAGCGTCCGGCGGGAAGGGGAGACCCAGTCCTTC. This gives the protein CASSVRREGETQSF.

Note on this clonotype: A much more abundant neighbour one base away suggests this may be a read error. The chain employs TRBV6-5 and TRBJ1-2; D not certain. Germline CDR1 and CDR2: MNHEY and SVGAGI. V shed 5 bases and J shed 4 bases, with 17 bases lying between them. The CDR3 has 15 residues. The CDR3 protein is CASSQRQELAYGYTF. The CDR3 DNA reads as TGTGCCAGCAGTCAAAGGCAGGAGTTGGCCTATGGCTACACCTTC.

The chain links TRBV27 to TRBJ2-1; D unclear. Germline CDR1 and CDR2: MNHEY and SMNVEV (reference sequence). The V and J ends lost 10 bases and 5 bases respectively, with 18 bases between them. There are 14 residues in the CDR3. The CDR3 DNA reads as TGTGCCACCAGGCCCCCCTCTCAAAACAATGAGCAGTTCTTC. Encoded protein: CATRPPSQNNEQFF.

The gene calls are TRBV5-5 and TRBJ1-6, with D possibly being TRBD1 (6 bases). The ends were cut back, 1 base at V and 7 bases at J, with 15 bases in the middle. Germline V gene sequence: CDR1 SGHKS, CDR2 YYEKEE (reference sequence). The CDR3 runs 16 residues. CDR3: CASSLLGGHRNSPLHF. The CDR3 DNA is TGTGCCAGCAGCTTGTTAGGGGGGCACAGGAATTCACCCCTCCACTTT.

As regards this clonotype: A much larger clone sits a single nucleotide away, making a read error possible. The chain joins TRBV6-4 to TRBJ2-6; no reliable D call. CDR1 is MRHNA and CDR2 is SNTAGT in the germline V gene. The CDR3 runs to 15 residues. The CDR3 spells CTSSHRSSGANVLTF. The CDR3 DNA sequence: TGTACCAGCAGTCACCGCAGCTCTGGGGCCAACGTCCTGACTTTC.

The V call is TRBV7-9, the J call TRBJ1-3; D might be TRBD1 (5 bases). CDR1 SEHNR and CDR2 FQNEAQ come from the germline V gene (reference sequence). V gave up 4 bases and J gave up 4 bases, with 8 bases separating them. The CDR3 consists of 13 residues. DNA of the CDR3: TGTGCCAGCAGCTACTACAGGGGAAACACCATATATTTT. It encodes CASSYYRGNTIYF. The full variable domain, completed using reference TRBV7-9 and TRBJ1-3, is DTGVSQNPRHKITKRGQNVTFRCDPISEHNRLYWYRQTLGQGPEFLTYFQNEAQLEKSRLLSDRFSAERPKGSFSTLEIQRTEQGDSAMYLCASSYYRGNTIYFGEGSWLTVV.

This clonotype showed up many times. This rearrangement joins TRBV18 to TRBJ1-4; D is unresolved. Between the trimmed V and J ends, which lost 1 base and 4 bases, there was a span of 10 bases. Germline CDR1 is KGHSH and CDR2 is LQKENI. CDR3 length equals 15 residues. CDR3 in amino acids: CASSPQSQRNEKLFF. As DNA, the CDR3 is TGTGCCAGCTCACCACAGTCACAGCGTAATGAAAAACTGTTTTTT.

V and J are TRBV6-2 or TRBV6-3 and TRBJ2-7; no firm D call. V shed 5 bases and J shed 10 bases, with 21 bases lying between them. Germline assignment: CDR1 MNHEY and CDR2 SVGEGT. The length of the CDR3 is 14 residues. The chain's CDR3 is CASSPFSSSLKQYF. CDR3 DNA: TGTGCCAGCAGTCCCTTCTCGTCCAGTCTCAAACAGTACTTC.

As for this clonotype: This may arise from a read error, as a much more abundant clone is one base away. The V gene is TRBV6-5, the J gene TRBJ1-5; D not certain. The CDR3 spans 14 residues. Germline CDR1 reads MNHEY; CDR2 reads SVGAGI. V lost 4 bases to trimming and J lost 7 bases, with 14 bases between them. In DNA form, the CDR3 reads TGTGCCAGCAGTTCCGCCTCGGACGAGCAGCCCCAGCATTTT. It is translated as CASSSASDEQPQHF.

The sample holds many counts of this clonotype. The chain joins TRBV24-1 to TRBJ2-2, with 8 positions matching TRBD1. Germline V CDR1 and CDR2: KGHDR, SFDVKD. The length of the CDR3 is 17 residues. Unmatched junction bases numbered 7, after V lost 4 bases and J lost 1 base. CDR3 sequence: CATSEFGQGLNTGELFF. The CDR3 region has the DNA TGTGCCACCAGTGAGTTCGGACAGGGACTGAACACCGGGGAGCTGTTTTTT.

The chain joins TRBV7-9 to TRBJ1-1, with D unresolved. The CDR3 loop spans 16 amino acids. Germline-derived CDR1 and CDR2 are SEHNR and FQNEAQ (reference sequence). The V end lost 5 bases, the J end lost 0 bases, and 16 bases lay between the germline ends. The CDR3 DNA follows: TGTGCCAGCAGCCCAGGACGCCTGGCGATGAACACTGAAGCTTTCTTT. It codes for CASSPGRLAMNTEAFF.

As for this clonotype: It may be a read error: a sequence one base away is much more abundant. Here the CDR3 DNA reads TGTGCCAGCAGCTTCCGGGAAATAGCGACCCAGTACTTC. Amino acids: CASSFREIATQYF. The rearrangement links TRBV11-3 to TRBJ2-5, with a weak D call TRBD2 (5 bases). The CDR3 is 13 amino acids. Germline V gene sequence: CDR1 SGHNT, CDR2 YENEEA. V gave up 3 bases and J gave up 7 bases, with 12 bases separating them.

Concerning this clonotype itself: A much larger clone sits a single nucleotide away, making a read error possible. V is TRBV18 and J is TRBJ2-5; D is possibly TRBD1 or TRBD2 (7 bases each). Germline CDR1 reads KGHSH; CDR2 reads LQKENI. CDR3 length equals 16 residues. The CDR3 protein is CASPPGTAGTKETQYF. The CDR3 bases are TGTGCCAGCCCACCCGGGACAGCCGGGACTAAGGAGACCCAGTACTTC.

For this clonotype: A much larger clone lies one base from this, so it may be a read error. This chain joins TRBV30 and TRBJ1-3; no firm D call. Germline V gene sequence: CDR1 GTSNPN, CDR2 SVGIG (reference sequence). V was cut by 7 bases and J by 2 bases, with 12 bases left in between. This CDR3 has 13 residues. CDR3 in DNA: TGTGCCTCGCTGAGCCGCGCTGGAAACACCATATATTTT. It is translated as CASLSRAGNTIYF.

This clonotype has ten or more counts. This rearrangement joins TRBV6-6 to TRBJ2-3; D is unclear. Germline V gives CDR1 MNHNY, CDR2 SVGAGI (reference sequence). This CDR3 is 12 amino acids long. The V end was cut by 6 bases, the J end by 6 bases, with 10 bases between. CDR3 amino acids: CASRARSDTQYF. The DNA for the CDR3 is TGTGCCAGCAGGGCTCGGAGCGATACGCAGTATTTT.

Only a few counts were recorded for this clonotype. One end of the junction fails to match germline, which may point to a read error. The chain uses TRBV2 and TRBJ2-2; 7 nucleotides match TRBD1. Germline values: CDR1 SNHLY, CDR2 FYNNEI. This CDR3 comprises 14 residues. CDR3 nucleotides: TGTGCCAGCGAAGACAGGGTGAACACCGGGGAGCTGTCTTGG. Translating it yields CASEDRVNTGELSW.

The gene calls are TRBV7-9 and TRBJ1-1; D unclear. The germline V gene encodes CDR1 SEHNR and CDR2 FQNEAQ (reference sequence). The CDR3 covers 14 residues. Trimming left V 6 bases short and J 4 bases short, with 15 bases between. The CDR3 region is CASSYRSGFTEAFF. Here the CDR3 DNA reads TGTGCCAGCAGTTATCGGTCTGGGTTCACTGAAGCTTTCTTT.

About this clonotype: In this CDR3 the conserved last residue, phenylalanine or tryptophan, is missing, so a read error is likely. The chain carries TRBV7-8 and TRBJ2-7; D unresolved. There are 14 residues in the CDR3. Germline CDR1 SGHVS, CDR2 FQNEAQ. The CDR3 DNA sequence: TGCGCCAGCAGCCAAGATACGAGCTCCTACGAGCAGTACCAC. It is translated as CASSQDTSSYEQYH.

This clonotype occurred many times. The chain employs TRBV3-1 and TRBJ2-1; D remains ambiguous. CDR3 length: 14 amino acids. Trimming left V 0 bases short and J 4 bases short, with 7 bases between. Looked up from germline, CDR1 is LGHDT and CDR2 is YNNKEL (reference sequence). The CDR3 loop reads CASSQEEAYNEQFF. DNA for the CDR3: TGTGCCAGCAGCCAAGAAGAGGCGTACAATGAGCAGTTCTTC.

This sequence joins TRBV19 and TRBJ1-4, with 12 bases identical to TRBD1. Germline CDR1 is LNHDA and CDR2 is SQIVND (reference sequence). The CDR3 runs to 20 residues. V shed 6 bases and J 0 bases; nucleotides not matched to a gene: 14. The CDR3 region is CASRSRGTGTGGATNEKLFF. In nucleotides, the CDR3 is TGTGCCAGTAGGTCGAGAGGGACCGGGACAGGGGGCGCAACTAATGAAAAACTGTTTTTT.